The T cell receptor (beta chain) described here comes from a study of blood T cell repertoires in COVID-19. Across the study: The United States, Italy and Spain supplied acute and convalescent COVID-19 samples. Sample material is recorded as cDNA or gDNA derived from T cells, B-cell-depleted T cells, or PBMCs.

V lost 2 bases and J 0 bases, leaving 5 bases between the germline ends. CDR1 is SGDLS, CDR2 YYNGEE, per germline. The CDR3 loop spans 14 amino acids. In the original analysis: Counts of nucleated cells, estimated from reference gene primer amplification, were obtained. Data came from immunoSEQ multiplex PCR; TCRdb stores just in-frame clones and leaves some out. That table supplies the V and J calls and clone size; D and trimming were determined from the DNA. Among 150,000 or so clones, roughly 81% were seen once, and the ten largest hold roughly 8%. This receptor was obtained from a human donor with acute or convalescent COVID-19. The donor label of this sample is uncertain. The genes are TRBV9 and TRBJ1-4; perhaps TRBD1 as D (5 bases). Sequencing was done on a sample of peripheral blood. The CDR3 DNA reads TGTGCCAGCAGCGTCAGGGCAACTAATGAAAAACTGTTTTTT. It yields the protein CASSVRATNEKLFF.